What follows describes a single TCR beta chain. Treatment in this sample: preoperative locoregional IRX-2 cytokine immunotherapy. Preoperative locoregional IRX-2 cytokine immunotherapy was tested in the phase Ib source study. The data were produced by immunoSEQ multiplex PCR, yet TCRdb's version contains in-frame clones alone and is incomplete. The top ten hold more than 5% of the sample, which has about 2,000 clones, about 81% seen once. The record originates from a study of preoperative IRX-2 immunotherapy in early breast cancer. The V end lost 2 bases, the J end lost 2 bases, and 6 bases lay between the germline ends. The CDR3 extends over 13 amino acids. The V gene's germline CDR1 is MDHEN and CDR2 SYDVKM.

This chain joins TRBV28 and TRBJ1-2; D gene ambiguous. The sequence derives from a human donor with breast cancer. Material: tumor tissue, obtained before IRX-2 immunotherapy. CDR3 bases: TGTGCCAGCAGTTTAATGACGAACTATGGCTACACCTTC. Its translation is CASSLMTNYGYTF.